The clone carrying this T cell receptor (beta chain) turned up a few times. Its antigen is currently unknown. Each CDR3 protein is one row after TCRdb ran MiXCR on the 5' RACE reads. The profile shows 350,000 to 450,000 distinct CDR3 sequences, roughly 24% of them singletons. These data come from a study of T-cell memory formation after mild COVID-19. Study information: The TCR clusters were mostly specific to one donor.

CDR1 is SGHRS, CDR2 YFSETQ, per germline. V was shortened by 3 bases and J by 6 bases, with 12 bases between the two germline ends. The CDR3 loop spans 13 amino acids. Study-wide results and caveats: In pre-infection memory, a portion of responding clones appeared, which suggested that cross-reactive memory joined.

This TCR derives from an adult woman who had mild COVID-19 (a few samples of this study predate the infection). Cell type and time point are not known. Sequencing was performed on PBMCs or a T cell subset sorted from them (not recorded which). The V call is TRBV5-1, the J call TRBJ1-1; D is uncertain. The CDR3 protein is CASSSDGYAEAFF. The CDR3 bases are TGCGCCAGCAGCTCGGACGGATACGCTGAAGCTTTCTTT.